The 26 T cell receptor beta chains reported below all come from one sample, sequenced in a study of blood T cells in healthy people across ages. The use of a sample-barcoded 5' primer and a J-beta primer mix characterized a second PCR of roughly 6 to 11 cycles. TCRdb called the 5' RACE reads again in MiXCR, with one record for every CDR3 protein. The table lists about 1 million distinct CDR3 sequences, 45% of them singletons. The source material was blood. Receptors were obtained from a woman in her sixties in good health.

This clonotype showed up just a few times. The V gene is TRBV27, the J gene TRBJ2-6, with D possibly being TRBD1 or TRBD2 (5 bases each). Germline assignment: CDR1 MNHEY and CDR2 SMNVEV (reference sequence). The CDR3 is made up of 18 amino acids. V was cut by 3 bases and J by 1 base, with 16 bases left in between. The CDR3 DNA is TGTGCCAGCAGTTTCGGGGCAGGGCTAGGATCTGGGGCCAACGTCCTGACTTTC. Encoded protein: CASSFGAGLGSGANVLTF.

The chain uses TRBV10-3 and TRBJ2-7; D is possibly TRBD1 (6 bases). Per the germline V gene, CDR1 is ENHRY and CDR2 is SYGVKD. With 4 bases removed from V and 3 bases from J, the gap between germline ends came to 7 bases. There are 12 residues in the CDR3. CDR3 nucleotides: TGTGCCATCAGTGGGACAGACTACGAGCAGTACTTC. Translation: CAISGTDYEQYF.

This clonotype was recorded a few times. This rearrangement joins TRBV25-1 to TRBJ2-1; D remains unclear. This CDR3 comprises 12 residues. V lost 4 bases and J 8 bases, leaving 9 bases between the germline ends. Per the germline V gene, CDR1 is MGHDK and CDR2 is SYGVNS. For the CDR3, the DNA is TGTGCCAGCAGTGGGTTAGTCGATGAGCAGTTCTTC. Translation: CASSGLVDEQFF.

The rearrangement links TRBV6-5 to TRBJ2-5; D perhaps matches TRBD2 (6 bases). This CDR3 has 13 amino acids. Looked up from germline, CDR1 is MNHEY and CDR2 is SVGAGI. Trimming removed 2 bases from V and 11 bases from J, with 15 bases in between. The CDR3 is CASSYPGTGEQYF. The CDR3 nucleotides read TGTGCCAGCAGTTACCCGGGGACTGGGGAGCAGTACTTC.

In its sample, this clonotype was seen a few times. V and J are TRBV30 and TRBJ2-5; D possibly corresponds to TRBD2 (5 bases). CDR1 is GTSNPN and CDR2 is SVGIG in the germline V gene (reference sequence). This CDR3 spans 11 amino acids. Trimming shortened V by 5 bases and J by 3 bases, and 7 bases separated the two germline ends. Written as DNA, the CDR3 is TGTGCCTGGGGGAGAGAAGAGACCCAGTACTTC. Amino acid sequence: CAWGREETQYF.

The chain combines TRBV10-3 with TRBJ2-1; 12 positions match TRBD2. Looked up from germline, CDR1 is ENHRY and CDR2 is SYGVKD. The junction had 8 bases not matched to a gene; V was cut back by 4 bases and J by 7 bases. The CDR3 consists of 16 residues. CDR3 nucleotide sequence: TGTGCCATCAGTGTACCTAGCGGGAGGGCCACGAATGAGCAGTTCTTC. It is translated as CAISVPSGRATNEQFF.

This clonotype has only a few counts. The V and J genes are TRBV12-5 and TRBJ2-1; 9 bases are a match to TRBD2. Germline V gene lookup returns CDR1 LGHNT and CDR2 FRNRAP. This CDR3 contains 14 residues. The junction had 6 bases not matched to a gene; V was cut back by 7 bases and J by 5 bases. The CDR3 spells CASAAGGPHNEQFF. The DNA of the CDR3 is TGTGCTAGTGCGGCGGGAGGGCCCCACAATGAGCAGTTCTTC.

This clonotype has more than one count but fewer than ten. V is TRBV27 and J is TRBJ2-2; no definite D call. The germline gives CDR1 MNHEY, CDR2 SMNVEV (reference sequence). The CDR3 loop spans 12 amino acids. V lost 3 bases, J lost 6 bases, and 5 bases lay in between. The CDR3 DNA is TGTGCCAGCAGTTTCCCCGCCGGGGAGCTGTTTTTT. Its protein product is CASSFPAGELFF.

This clonotype was seen more than once but under ten times. V is TRBV2 and J is TRBJ2-6, with D perhaps matching TRBD1 (6 bases). Germline V gene sequence: CDR1 SNHLY, CDR2 FYNNEI. The germline V and J ends were trimmed by 3 bases and 2 bases, with 11 bases remaining between them. This CDR3 region has 16 residues. The DNA for the CDR3 is TGTGCCAGCAGTGACGTTGGGGGCGCTGGGGCCAACGTCCTGACTTTC. Its protein product is CASSDVGGAGANVLTF.

This clonotype was observed a handful of times. CDR3 in amino acids: CASSQVAIYEQYF. The CDR3 DNA sequence: TGTGCCAGCAGCCAAGTTGCAATTTACGAGCAGTACTTC. The chain has TRBV14 and TRBJ2-7; no clear D. Germline V gives CDR1 SGHDN, CDR2 FVKESK. The V end lost 1 base, the J end lost 4 bases, and 8 bases lay between the germline ends. CDR3 size: 13 residues.

This clonotype appeared a few times. The chain couples TRBV20-1 to TRBJ2-1; D possibly corresponds to TRBD2 (6 bases). Germline CDR1 is DFQATT and CDR2 is SNEGSKA (reference sequence). This CDR3 is 14 amino acids long. Trimming shortened V by 3 bases and J by 5 bases, and 14 bases separated the two germline ends. The CDR3 region has the DNA TGCAGTGCTAGTGACTGGAGGGCCCACAATGAGCAGTTCTTC. Its translation: CSASDWRAHNEQFF.

The genes are TRBV4-2 and TRBJ2-1; TRBD2 matches at 10 bases. Germline CDR1 and CDR2: LGHNA and YNFKEQ. V shed 1 base and J 5 bases; nucleotides not matched to a gene: 5. The CDR3 covers 16 residues. The CDR3 DNA sequence: TGTGCCAGCAGCCAAGGCGCTCTAGCGGGAGACAATGAGCAGTTCTTC. It yields the protein CASSQGALAGDNEQFF.

This clonotype was recorded at least ten times. V and J are TRBV2 and TRBJ2-4, with 9 bases matching TRBD2. CDR3 length: 17 residues. V lost 2 bases and J lost 1; bases outside the gene matches: 6. CDR1 SNHLY and CDR2 FYNNEI come from the germline V gene. CDR3 amino acids: CASSEMTSGAAKNIQYF. DNA for the CDR3: TGTGCCAGCAGTGAAATGACTAGCGGAGCCGCCAAAAACATTCAGTACTTC.

This clonotype was found a few times. The chain is built from TRBV20-1 and TRBJ2-3, with D possibly TRBD2 on 6 matching bases. The CDR3 length is 14 residues. Trimming left V 5 bases short and J 5 bases short, with 17 bases between. Germline V gene lookup returns CDR1 DFQATT and CDR2 SNEGSKA (reference sequence). The CDR3 is CSARPGASGDTQYF. CDR3 bases: TGCAGTGCTCGGCCGGGAGCGTCGGGAGATACGCAGTATTTT.

A note on this clonotype: An end of the junction differs from the germline gene, which may be a read error. The chain recombines TRBV15 with TRBJ2-5; 9 nucleotides align to TRBD1. The CDR3 is made up of 15 amino acids. Germline loops: CDR1 LNHNV, CDR2 YYDKDF (reference sequence). CDR3: CAASRTGQGVGTQYF. The CDR3 DNA reads as TGTGCCGCCAGCCGAACGGGACAGGGTGTTGGGACCCAGTACTTC.

This clonotype has just a few counts. The chain uses TRBV5-1 and TRBJ2-1; the D gene is possibly TRBD2 (5 bases). The ends were cut back, 5 bases at V and 6 bases at J, with 18 bases in the middle. The CDR3 covers 15 residues. Germline V gives CDR1 SGHRS, CDR2 YFSETQ. CDR3 DNA: TGCGCCAGCAGTCAAGGAGGCACTAGTTTCAATGAGCAGTTCTTC. Its translation is CASSQGGTSFNEQFF.

The V and J genes are TRBV7-6 and TRBJ2-3; TRBD1 or TRBD2 may be the D gene (5 bases each). Looked up from germline, CDR1 is SGHVS and CDR2 is FNYEAQ. V was trimmed by 1 base and J by 0 bases, leaving 8 bases between them. The CDR3 runs to 15 residues. Written as DNA, the CDR3 is TGTGCCAGCAGCTTAGAAGGGACGAGCACAGATACGCAGTATTTT. It codes for CASSLEGTSTDTQYF.

The chain couples TRBV20-1 to TRBJ2-3; 13 bases agree with TRBD2. CDR3 length equals 17 residues. The V gene's germline CDR1 is DFQATT and CDR2 SNEGSKA (reference sequence). The V gene end was trimmed by 0 bases and the J gene end by 3 bases; junction bases not matched to a gene: 6. As DNA, the CDR3 is TGCAGTGCTAGAGATCCCCGACTAGCGGGGGGAACAGATACGCAGTATTTT. This translates into CSARDPRLAGGTDTQYF.

The CDR3 sequence: CASSLVGQKTDEQFF. DNA for the CDR3: TGTGCCAGCAGCTTAGTCGGACAAAAGACGGATGAGCAGTTCTTC. The V call is TRBV11-2, the J call TRBJ2-1; D might be TRBD1 (5 bases). The germline V gene has CDR1 SGHAT and CDR2 FQNNGV. Trimming removed 1 base from V and 8 bases from J, with 15 bases in between. This CDR3 is built from 15 residues.

The V and J genes are TRBV27 and TRBJ2-7; D perhaps matches TRBD1 (5 bases). Germline V lookup: CDR1 MNHEY, CDR2 SMNVEV (reference sequence). The CDR3 is 13 residues long. The V gene lost 4 bases and the J gene lost 3 bases, with 10 bases spanning the gap. The CDR3 spells CASSSLQVYEQYF. CDR3 DNA: TGTGCCAGCAGTTCCTTACAGGTCTACGAGCAGTACTTC.

The chain is built from TRBV20-1 and TRBJ2-5; no definite D call. Trimming removed 6 bases from V and 5 bases from J, with 16 bases in between. Germline V gene sequence: CDR1 DFQATT, CDR2 SNEGSKA (reference sequence). CDR3 size: 13 residues. In DNA, the CDR3 is TGCAGTGCCCCCCAGACACTTCGTGAGACCCAGTACTTC. This translates into CSAPQTLRETQYF.

The V gene is TRBV4-3, the J gene TRBJ2-3; TRBD1 aligns across 8 bases. The CDR3 extends over 15 amino acids. The ends lost 5 bases at V and 2 bases at J; junction bases unmatched: 6. Per the germline V gene, CDR1 is LGHNA and CDR2 is YSLEER. The CDR3 DNA follows: TGCGCCAGCAGCTTTGACAGGGGATTCACAGATACGCAGTATTTT. Translating it yields CASSFDRGFTDTQYF.

The V call is TRBV7-9, the J call TRBJ2-1; TRBD2 matches 15 bases. The J call may be mistaken, given a closer DNA end match to TRBJ2-7. Germline values: CDR1 SEHNR, CDR2 FQNEAQ (reference sequence). The CDR3 is 16 residues long. The CDR3 DNA follows: TGTGCCAGCAGCTTCCTCGGGACTAGCGGGAGGAATGAGCAGTACTTC. Translated, it gives CASSFLGTSGRNEQYF.

Only a few counts were recorded for this clonotype. The rearrangement uses TRBV15 and TRBJ2-1, with TRBD2 identical over 11 bases. CDR1 and CDR2 (germline): LNHNV, YYDKDF (reference sequence). V dropped 3 bases and J dropped 2; count of bases not matched to a gene: 3. The CDR3 spans 16 residues. The CDR3 spells CATSRGLAVPYNEQFF. CDR3 nucleotide sequence: TGTGCCACCAGCAGGGGACTAGCGGTTCCCTACAATGAGCAGTTCTTC.

V and J are TRBV6-2 or TRBV6-3 and TRBJ2-3; perhaps TRBD2 as D (5 bases). The CDR3 is made up of 19 amino acids. Between the trimmed V and J ends, which lost 5 bases and 0 bases, there was a span of 24 bases. The V gene's germline CDR1 is MNHEY and CDR2 SVGEGT. The CDR3 nucleotides read TGTGCCAGCAGTGAACTCGAGTACACTAGGATTTCTAGCACAGATACGCAGTATTTT. Translating gives CASSELEYTRISSTDTQYF.

This rearrangement joins TRBV20-1 to TRBJ1-2, with D possibly being TRBD1 (5 bases). The germline V gene encodes CDR1 DFQATT and CDR2 SNEGSKA (reference sequence). The CDR3 sequence is 11 residues long. Trimming shortened V by 6 bases and J by 8 bases, and 13 bases separated the two germline ends. The CDR3 sequence: CSAPGEGGYTF. The CDR3 DNA reads TGCAGTGCCCCGGGGGAAGGGGGCTACACCTTC.